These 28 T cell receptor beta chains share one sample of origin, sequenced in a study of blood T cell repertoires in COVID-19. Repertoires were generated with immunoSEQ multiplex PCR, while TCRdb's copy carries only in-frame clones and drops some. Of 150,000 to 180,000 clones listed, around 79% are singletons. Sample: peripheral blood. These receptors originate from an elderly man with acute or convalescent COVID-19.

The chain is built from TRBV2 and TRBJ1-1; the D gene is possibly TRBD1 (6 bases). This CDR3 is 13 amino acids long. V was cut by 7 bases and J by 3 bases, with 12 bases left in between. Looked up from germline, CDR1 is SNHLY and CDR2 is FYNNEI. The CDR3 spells CASNGQTHTEAFF. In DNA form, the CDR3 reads TGTGCCAGCAATGGACAGACACACACTGAAGCTTTCTTT. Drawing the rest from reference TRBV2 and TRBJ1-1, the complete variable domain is EPEVTQTPSHQVTQMGQEVILRCVPISNHLYFYWYRQILGQKVEFLVSFYNNEISEKSEIFDDQFSVERPDGSNFTLKIRSTKLEDSAMYFCASNGQTHTEAFFGQGTRLTVV.

CDR3 sequence reads: CASSFATSFPEQYF. CDR3 DNA: TGTGCCAGCAGCTTTGCGACTAGCTTCCCCGAGCAGTACTTC. The chain has TRBV6-2 or TRBV6-3 and TRBJ2-7; 7 nucleotides match TRBD2. The CDR3 spans 14 residues. CDR1 and CDR2 from the germline V gene are MNHEY and SVGEGT. With 6 bases clipped from V and 6 bases from J, the junction kept 11 bases outside the gene matches.

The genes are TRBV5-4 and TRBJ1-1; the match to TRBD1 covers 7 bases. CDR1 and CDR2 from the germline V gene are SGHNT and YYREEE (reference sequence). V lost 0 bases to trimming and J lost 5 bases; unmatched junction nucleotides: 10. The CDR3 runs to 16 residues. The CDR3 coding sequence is TGTGCCAGCAGCTTGGGGCCAGGGGGGCGTAATACTGAAGCTTTCTTT. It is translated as CASSLGPGGRNTEAFF.

This chain's CDR3 is CASSSHQGVAGYTF. CDR3 DNA sequence: TGTGCCAGCAGCTCTCATCAGGGGGTGGCTGGCTACACCTTC. The chain couples TRBV7-2 to TRBJ1-2; 7 nucleotides align to TRBD1. The CDR3 has 14 amino acids. Losses at the gene ends were 4 bases for V and 7 bases for J; bases not matched to a gene: 9. From germline, CDR1 is SGHTA and CDR2 FQGNSA.

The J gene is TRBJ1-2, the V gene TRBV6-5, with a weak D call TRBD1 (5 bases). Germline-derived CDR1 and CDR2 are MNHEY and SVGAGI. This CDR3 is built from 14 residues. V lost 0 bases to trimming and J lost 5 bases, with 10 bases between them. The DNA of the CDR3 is TGTGCCAGCAGTTACTCACAGGCTGGGTATGGCTACACCTTC. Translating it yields CASSYSQAGYGYTF.

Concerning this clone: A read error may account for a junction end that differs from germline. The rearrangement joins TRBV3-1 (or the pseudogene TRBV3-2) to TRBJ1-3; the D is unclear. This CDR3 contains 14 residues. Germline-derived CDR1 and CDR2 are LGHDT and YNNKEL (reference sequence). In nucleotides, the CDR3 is TGTGCCAGCACCCAACGGGAGTCTGGAAACACCATATATTTT. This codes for CASTQRESGNTIYF.

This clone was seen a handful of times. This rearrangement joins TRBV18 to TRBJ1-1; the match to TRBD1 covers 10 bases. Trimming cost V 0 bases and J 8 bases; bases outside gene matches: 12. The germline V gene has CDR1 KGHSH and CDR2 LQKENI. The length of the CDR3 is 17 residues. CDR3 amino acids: CASSPPGTGVTTGEAFF. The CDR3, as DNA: TGTGCCAGCTCACCACCGGGGACAGGGGTTACTACAGGGGAAGCTTTCTTT.

The CDR3 is CASSKAGGSSYEQYF. The CDR3, as DNA: TGTGCCAGCAGCAAAGCGGGTGGGAGCTCCTACGAGCAGTACTTC. This rearrangement joins TRBV3-1 (or the pseudogene TRBV3-2) to TRBJ2-7, with D possibly TRBD2 on 6 matching bases. The CDR3 length is 15 residues. The germline V gene encodes CDR1 LGHDT and CDR2 YNNKEL (reference sequence). Trimming took off 5 bases at V and 0 bases at J, with 14 bases between the two ends.

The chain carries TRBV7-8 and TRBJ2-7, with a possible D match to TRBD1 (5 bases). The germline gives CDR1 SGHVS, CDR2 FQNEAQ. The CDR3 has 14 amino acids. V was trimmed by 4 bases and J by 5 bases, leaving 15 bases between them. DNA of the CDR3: TGTGCCAGCAGCTACATAAGGGGCGACGACGAGCAGTACTTC. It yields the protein CASSYIRGDDEQYF.

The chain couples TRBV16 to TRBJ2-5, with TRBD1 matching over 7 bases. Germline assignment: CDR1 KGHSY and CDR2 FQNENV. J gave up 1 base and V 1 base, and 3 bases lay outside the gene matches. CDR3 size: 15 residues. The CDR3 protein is CASSQLGTAQETQYF. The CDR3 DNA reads TGTGCCAGCAGCCAATTAGGGACAGCCCAAGAGACCCAGTACTTC.

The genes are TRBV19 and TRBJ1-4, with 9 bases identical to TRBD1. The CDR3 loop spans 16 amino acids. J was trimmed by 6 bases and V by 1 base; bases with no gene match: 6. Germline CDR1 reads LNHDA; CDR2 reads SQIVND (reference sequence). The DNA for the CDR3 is TGTGCCAGTAGTATAGGGTTGGGACAGGGTGATGAAAAACTGTTTTTT. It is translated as CASSIGLGQGDEKLFF.

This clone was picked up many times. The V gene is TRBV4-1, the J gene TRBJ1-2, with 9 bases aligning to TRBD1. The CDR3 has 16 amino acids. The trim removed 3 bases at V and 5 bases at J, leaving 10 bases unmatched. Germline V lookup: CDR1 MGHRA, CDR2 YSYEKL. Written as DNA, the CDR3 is TGCGCCAGCAGCCAGCAGACAGGGGGAAAAGGGTATGGCTACACCTTC. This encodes CASSQQTGGKGYGYTF.

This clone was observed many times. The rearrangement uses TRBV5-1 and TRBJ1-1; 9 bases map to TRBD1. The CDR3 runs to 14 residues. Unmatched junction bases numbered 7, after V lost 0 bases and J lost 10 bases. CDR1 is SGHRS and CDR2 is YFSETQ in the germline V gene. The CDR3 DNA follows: TGCGCCAGCAGCTTGGACGGACAGGGGTTTCCAGCTTTCTTT. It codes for CASSLDGQGFPAFF.

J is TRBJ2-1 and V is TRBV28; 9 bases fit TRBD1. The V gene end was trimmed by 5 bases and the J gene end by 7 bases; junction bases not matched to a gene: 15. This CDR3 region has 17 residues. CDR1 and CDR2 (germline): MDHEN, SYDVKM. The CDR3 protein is CASSTVWGQGRLNEQFF. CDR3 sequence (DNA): TGTGCCAGCAGTACCGTGTGGGGACAGGGTCGATTGAATGAGCAGTTCTTC.

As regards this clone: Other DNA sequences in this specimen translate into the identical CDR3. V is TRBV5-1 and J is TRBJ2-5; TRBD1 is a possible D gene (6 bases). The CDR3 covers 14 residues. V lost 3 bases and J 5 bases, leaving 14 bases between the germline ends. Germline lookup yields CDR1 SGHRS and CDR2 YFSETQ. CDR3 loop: CASSSGTTRETQYF. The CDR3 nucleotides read TGCGCCAGCAGCTCCGGGACAACCAGGGAGACCCAGTACTTC.

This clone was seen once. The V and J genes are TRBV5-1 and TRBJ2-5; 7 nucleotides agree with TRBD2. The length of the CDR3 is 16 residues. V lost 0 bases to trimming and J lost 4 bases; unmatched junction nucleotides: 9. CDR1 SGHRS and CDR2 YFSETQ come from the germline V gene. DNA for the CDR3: TGCGCCAGCAGCTTGGCCGCGGGGGTTCCGACAGAGACCCAGTACTTC. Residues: CASSLAAGVPTETQYF.

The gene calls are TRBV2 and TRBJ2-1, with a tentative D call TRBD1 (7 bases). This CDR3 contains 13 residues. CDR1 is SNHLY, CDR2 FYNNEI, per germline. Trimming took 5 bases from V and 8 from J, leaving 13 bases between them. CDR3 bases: TGTGCCAGCAGTATAACCAGGGGGGATGAGCAGTTCTTC. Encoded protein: CASSITRGDEQFF.

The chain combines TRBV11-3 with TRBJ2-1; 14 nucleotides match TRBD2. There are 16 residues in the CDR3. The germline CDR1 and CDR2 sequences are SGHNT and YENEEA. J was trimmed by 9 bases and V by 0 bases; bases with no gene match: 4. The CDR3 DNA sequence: TGTGCCAGCAGCTTAGAGGGGACTAGCGGGGGAGGTGAGCAGTTCTTC. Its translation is CASSLEGTSGGGEQFF. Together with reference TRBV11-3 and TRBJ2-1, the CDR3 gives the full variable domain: EAGVVQSPRYKIIEKKQPVAFWCNPISGHNTLYWYLQNLGQGPELLIRYENEEAVDDSQLPKDRFSAERLKGVDSTLKIQPAELGDSAVYLCASSLEGTSGGGEQFFGPGTRLTVL.

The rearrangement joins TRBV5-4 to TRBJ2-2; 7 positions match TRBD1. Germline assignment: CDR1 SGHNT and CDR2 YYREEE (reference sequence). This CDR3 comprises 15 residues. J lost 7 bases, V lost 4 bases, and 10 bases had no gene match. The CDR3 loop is CASSPGTATSGELFF. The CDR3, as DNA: TGTGCCAGCAGCCCCGGGACAGCGACCAGCGGGGAGCTGTTTTTT. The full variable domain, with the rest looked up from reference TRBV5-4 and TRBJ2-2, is ETGVTQSPTHLIKTRGQQVTLRCSSQSGHNTVSWYQQALGQGPQFIFQYYREEENGRGNFPPRFSGLQFPNYSSELNVNALELDDSALYLCASSPGTATSGELFFGEGSRLTVL.

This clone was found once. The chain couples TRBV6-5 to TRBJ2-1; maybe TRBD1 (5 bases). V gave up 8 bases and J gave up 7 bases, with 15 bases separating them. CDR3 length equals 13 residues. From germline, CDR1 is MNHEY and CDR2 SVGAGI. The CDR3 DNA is TGTGCCAGCTCGAGAGACAGTGGAAATGAGCAGTTCTTC. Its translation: CASSRDSGNEQFF.

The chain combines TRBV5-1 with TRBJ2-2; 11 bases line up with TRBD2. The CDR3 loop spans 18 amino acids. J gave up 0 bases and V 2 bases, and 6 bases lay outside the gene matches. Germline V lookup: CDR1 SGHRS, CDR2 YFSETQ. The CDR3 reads CASSLGLAGGANTGELFF. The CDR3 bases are TGCGCCAGCAGCTTAGGGCTAGCGGGGGGCGCGAACACCGGGGAGCTGTTTTTT.

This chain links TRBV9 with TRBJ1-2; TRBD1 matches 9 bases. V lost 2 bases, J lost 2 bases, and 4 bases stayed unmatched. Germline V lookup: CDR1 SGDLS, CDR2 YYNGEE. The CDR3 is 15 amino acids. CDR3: CASSVGGQGNYGYTF. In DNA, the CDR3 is TGTGCCAGCAGCGTGGGTGGACAGGGGAACTATGGCTACACCTTC.

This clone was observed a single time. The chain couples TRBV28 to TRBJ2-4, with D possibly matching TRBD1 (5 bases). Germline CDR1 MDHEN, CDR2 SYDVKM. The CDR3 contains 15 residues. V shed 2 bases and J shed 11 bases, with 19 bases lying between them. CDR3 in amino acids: CASSLRTPGLSVQYF. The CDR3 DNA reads TGTGCCAGCAGTTTAAGGACACCAGGGCTTTCGGTTCAGTACTTC.

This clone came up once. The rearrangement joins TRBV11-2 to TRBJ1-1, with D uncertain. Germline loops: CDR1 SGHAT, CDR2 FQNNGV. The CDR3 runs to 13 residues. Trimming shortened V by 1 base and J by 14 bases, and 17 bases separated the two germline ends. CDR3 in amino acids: CASSLVEGSAGFF. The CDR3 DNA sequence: TGTGCCAGCAGCTTAGTCGAGGGATCGGCTGGATTCTTT.

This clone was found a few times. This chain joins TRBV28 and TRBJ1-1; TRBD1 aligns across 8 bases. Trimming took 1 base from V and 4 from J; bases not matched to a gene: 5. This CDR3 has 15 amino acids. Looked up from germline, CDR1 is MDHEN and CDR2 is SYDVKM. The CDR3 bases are TGTGCCAGCAGTTTATTGGACAGGGAGGGCACTGAAGCTTTCTTT. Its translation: CASSLLDREGTEAFF.

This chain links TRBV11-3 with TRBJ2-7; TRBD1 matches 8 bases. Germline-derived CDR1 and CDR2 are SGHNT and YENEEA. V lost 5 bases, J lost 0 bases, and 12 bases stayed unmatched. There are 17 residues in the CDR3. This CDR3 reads CASSRRDRPSSSYEQYF. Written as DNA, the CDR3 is TGTGCCAGCAGCCGCCGGGACAGGCCGAGTAGCTCCTACGAGCAGTACTTC.

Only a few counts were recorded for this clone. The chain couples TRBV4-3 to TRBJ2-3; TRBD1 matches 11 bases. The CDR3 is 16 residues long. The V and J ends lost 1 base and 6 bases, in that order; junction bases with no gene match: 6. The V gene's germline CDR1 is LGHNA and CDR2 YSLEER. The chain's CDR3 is CASSQGIGQGADTQYF. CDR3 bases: TGCGCCAGCAGCCAAGGGATCGGACAGGGGGCGGATACGCAGTATTTT.

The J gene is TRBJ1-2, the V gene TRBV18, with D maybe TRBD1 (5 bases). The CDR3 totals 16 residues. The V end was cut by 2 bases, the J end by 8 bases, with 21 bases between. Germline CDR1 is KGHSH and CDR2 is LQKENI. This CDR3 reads CASSPVSYIGEEGYTF. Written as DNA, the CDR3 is TGTGCCAGCTCACCAGTCTCGTATATAGGGGAAGAAGGCTACACCTTC.